This TCR beta chain was identified during a study of cytomegalovirus exposure and HLA in healthy donors. Notes on the study in general: Later analysis showed TCR association rates varying by HLA locus, highest for DRB1 and lowest for HLA-C. A few chains tied to CMV proved CMV antigen-specific in vitro.

A remark on this clone: Its antigen is not known.

The CDR3 consists of 15 residues. CDR1 and CDR2 from the germline V gene are SNHLY and FYNNEI. V lost 5 bases and J lost 4; bases outside the gene matches: 9. PCR involved 60 Vbeta and 13 Jbeta primers. Data came from immunoSEQ multiplex PCR; TCRdb stores just in-frame clones and leaves some out. The repertoire holds around 150,000 clones, with approximately 70% as singletons. Those who donated were healthy bone marrow donors. The receptor was isolated from an older woman in good health and CMV-seronegative. Sequenced: PBMCs. The chain employs TRBV2 and TRBJ2-5; 8 bases are a match to TRBD2. This CDR3 reads CASSTLSGGGETQYF. The CDR3 DNA reads TGTGCCAGCAGTACTTTGAGCGGGGGTGGAGAGACCCAGTACTTC. The full variable domain, its missing parts supplied by reference TRBV2 and TRBJ2-5, is EPEVTQTPSHQVTQMGQEVILRCVPISNHLYFYWYRQILGQKVEFLVSFYNNEISEKSEIFDDQFSVERPDGSNFTLKIRSTKLEDSAMYFCASSTLSGGGETQYFGPGTRLLVL.